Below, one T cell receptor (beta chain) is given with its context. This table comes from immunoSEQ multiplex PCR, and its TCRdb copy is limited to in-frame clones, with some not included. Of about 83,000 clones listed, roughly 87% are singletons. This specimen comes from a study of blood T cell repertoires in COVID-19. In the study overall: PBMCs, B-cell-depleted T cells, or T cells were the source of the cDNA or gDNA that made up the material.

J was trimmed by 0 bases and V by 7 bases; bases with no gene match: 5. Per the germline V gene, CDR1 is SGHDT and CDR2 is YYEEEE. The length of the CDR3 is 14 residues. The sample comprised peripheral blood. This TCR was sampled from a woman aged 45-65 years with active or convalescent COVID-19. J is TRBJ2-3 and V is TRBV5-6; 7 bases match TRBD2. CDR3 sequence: CASQRGSSTDTQYF. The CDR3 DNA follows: TGTGCCAGCCAGCGGGGATCTAGCACAGATACGCAGTATTTT. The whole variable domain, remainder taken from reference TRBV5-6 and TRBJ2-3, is DAGVTQSPTHLIKTRGQQVTLRCSPKSGHDTVSWYQQALGQGPQFIFQYYEEEERQRGNFPDRFSGHQFPNYSSELNVNALLLGDSALYLCASQRGSSTDTQYFGPGTRLTVL.